This T cell receptor (beta chain) was documented in a study of T cells in tuberculosis. Study results and caveats: GEM motif frequencies gave over 55% accuracy; the GMM repertoire gave roughly 86%.

Concerning this clone itself: What it binds is unknown.

The assay was immunoSEQ multiplex PCR, and TCRdb's table has in-frame clones only and misses some. The sample yields over 25,000 clones, 92% seen once. Time point here: new active TB diagnosis, blood taken before or within 7 days of starting treatment. The CDR3 has 16 residues. V lost 3 bases and J 0 bases, leaving 15 bases between the germline ends. Germline V lookup: CDR1 KGHSH, CDR2 LQKENI. The chain links TRBV18 to TRBJ2-7; D might be TRBD1 (5 bases). Sample: PBMCs, taken at tuberculosis diagnosis. The clonotype originates from an adult with tuberculosis. CDR3 sequence reads: CASSPKPTELSYEQYF. In DNA form, the CDR3 reads TGTGCCAGCTCACCGAAGCCGACAGAGCTCTCCTACGAGCAGTACTTC. The full variable domain, in which reference TRBV18 and TRBJ2-7 provide the parts outside the CDR3, is NAGVMQNPRHLVRRRGQEARLRCSPMKGHSHVYWYRQLPEEGLKFMVYLQKENIIDESGMPKERFSAEFPKEGPSILRIQQVVRGDSAAYFCASSPKPTELSYEQYFGPGTRLTVT.